This T cell receptor (beta chain) was recorded in a study of blood T cell repertoires in COVID-19 (dated by TCRdb to about 2020). About the investigation overall: Samples from collaborators originated in the United States, Italy and Spain and spanned both the acute and convalescent phases of COVID-19. Nearly every sample came with metadata listing a de-identified subject ID, COVID-19 status, age in years and sex. Where available, HLA class I and class II types were taken from metadata supplied by the sample provider and were not determined by assay-based typing. Subjects who had been exposed to COVID-19, were actively infected with it, or had recovered from it provided the deeply sampled blood TCRbeta repertoires that made up the dataset. The repertoires were made available in a free public database intended to serve as a resource for research on the immune response to SARS-CoV-2. The material from the prospective study consisted of cDNA or gDNA derived from T cells, B-cell-depleted T cells, or PBMCs. Samples came from the ongoing ImmuneRACE study (first 160 participants) plus 1,254 subjects from 6 global collaborators. What the study reported, not specific to this receptor: The amount of clinical and demographic metadata varied by source and participant and was provided uncurated.

Cut back by 2 bases and 5 bases, the V and J ends lie 18 bases apart. The CDR3 goes from the cysteine to the phenylalanine over 16 residues. Only the CDR3 portion is preserved as DNA: 48 bases, with reading frame beginning at the first base. Based on the germline V gene, the CDR1 and CDR2 sequences are SGHTA and FQGNSA. Enrolling through a virtual design, the prospective study's participants ranged in age from roughly 18 to 90 years and lived across 24 United States geographic areas. In the prospective study, cohorts were assigned on the basis of participant-reported clinical history obtained from a screening survey and a study questionnaire. Recovered participants in ImmuneRACE Cohort 3 were defined by two consecutive negative NP/OP PCR tests, clearance by a healthcare professional, or resolution of symptoms. Each participant in the prospective study had whole blood, serum and a nasopharyngeal or oropharyngeal swab collected by mobile phlebotomists. Prospective study participants could optionally give additional blood draws and questionnaires over a roughly 2-month period. Before DNA extraction, blood samples from the prospective study were shipped at room temperature or frozen.

About this clone: This receptor's antigen is unknown. Base qualities are missing; no much larger clone stands one base away.

The immunoSEQ Assay, a bias-controlled multiplex PCR, was used to amplify TCRbeta CDR3 regions from genomic DNA. The authors' analysis ran thus. Nucleated cell counts per sample were estimated from amplification of reference gene primers within the assay. To quantify the absolute abundance of each unique TCRbeta CDR3 rearrangement, sequence reads were collapsed and filtered. For each sample, productive Simpson clonality was calculated as the square root of Simpson's diversity index across productive rearrangements. Entries here come from immuneACCESS through TCRdb and include only in-frame sequences with V and J called. Some clones fail to appear in such tables; in the studies checked, an unresolved V gene covers under half of the shortfall, and the cause of the remainder is unknown. Clonal size and the V and J genes are those of that table, whereas D and trimming came from the DNA. In all, the sample holds under 200,000 clones, and roughly 90% of those were seen once. Around 6.7% of the sample lies in the top ten.

This TCR came from a woman in her forties or fifties who had recovered from COVID-19. The source material was PBMCs or T cells enriched from blood (not recorded which). The chain uses TRBV7-2 and TRBJ2-5; TRBD2 is perhaps the D gene, given 8 matching bases. The CDR3 region reads CASSLSGGGREETQYF. The DNA reads as follows: TGTGCCAGCAGCTTATCGGGAGGGGGCCGGGAGGAGACCCAGTACTTC.